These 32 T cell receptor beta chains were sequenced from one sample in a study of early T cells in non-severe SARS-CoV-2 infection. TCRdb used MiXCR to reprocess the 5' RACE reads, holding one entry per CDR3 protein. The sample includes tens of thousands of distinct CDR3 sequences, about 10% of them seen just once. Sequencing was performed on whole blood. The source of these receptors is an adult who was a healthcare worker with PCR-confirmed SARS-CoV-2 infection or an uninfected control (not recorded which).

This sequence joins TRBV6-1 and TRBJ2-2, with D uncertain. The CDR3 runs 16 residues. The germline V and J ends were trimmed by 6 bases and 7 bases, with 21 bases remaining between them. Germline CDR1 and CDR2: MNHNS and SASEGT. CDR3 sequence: CASSPGTSPVGGELFF. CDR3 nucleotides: TGTGCCAGCAGCCCCGGAACATCGCCCGTAGGCGGGGAGCTGTTTTTT.

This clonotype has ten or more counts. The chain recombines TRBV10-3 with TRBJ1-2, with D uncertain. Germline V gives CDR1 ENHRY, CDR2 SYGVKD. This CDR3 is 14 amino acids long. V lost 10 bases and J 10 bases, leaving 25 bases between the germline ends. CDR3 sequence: CASTTGMGSTLYTF. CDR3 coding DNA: TGTGCCAGCACAACCGGGATGGGCAGTACACTCTACACCTTC.

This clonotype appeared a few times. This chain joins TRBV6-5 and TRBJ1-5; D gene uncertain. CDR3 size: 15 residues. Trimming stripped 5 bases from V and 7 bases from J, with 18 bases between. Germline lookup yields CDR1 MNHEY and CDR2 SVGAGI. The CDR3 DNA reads TGTGCCAGCAGTCCCCTTGGGGTGCGCGGGCAGCCCCAGCATTTT. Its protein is CASSPLGVRGQPQHF.

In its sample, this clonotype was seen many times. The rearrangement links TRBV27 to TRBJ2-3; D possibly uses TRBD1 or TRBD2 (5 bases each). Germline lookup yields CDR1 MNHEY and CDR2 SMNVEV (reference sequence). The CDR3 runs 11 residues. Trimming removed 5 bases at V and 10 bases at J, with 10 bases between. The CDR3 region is CASSEGWAQYF. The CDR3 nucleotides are TGTGCCAGCAGTGAGGGGTGGGCGCAGTATTTT.

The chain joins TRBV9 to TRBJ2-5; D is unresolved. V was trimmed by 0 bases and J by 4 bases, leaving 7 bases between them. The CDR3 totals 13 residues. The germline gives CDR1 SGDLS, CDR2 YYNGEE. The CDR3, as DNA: TGTGCCAGCAGCGTAGACAGCCCAGAGACCCAGTACTTC. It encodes CASSVDSPETQYF.

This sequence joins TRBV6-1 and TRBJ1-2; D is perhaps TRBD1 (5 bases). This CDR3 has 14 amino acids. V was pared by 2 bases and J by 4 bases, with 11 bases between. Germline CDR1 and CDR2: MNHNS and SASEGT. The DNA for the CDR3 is TGTGCCAGCAGTGAAACACAGGACGGCTATGGCTACACCTTC. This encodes CASSETQDGYGYTF.

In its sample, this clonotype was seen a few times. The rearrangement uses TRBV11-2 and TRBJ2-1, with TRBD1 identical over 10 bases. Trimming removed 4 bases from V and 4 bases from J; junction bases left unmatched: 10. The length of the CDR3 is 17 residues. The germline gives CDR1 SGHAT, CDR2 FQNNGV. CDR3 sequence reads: CASSSNPGTGVYNEQFF. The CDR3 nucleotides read TGTGCCAGCAGCTCGAACCCCGGGACAGGGGTATACAATGAGCAGTTCTTC.

CDR3: CASSEGSRMDEQFF. The CDR3 region has the DNA TGTGCCAGCAGTGAAGGTTCGAGGATGGATGAGCAGTTCTTC. The chain links TRBV6-1 to TRBJ2-1; D not certain. This CDR3 comprises 14 residues. The germline gives CDR1 MNHNS, CDR2 SASEGT. Trimming cost V 1 base and J 8 bases, with 12 bases left between them.

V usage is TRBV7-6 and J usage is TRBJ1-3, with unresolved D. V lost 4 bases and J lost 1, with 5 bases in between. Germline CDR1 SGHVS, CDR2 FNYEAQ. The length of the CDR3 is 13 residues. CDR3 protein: CASSSASGNTIYF. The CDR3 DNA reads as TGTGCCAGCAGCTCGGCTTCTGGAAACACCATATATTTT.

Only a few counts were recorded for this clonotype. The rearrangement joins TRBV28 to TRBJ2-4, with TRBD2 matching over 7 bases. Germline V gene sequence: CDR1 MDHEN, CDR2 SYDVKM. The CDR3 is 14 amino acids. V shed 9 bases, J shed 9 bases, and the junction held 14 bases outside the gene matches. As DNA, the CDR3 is TGTGCCAGTCTAGCGGTTGGGCGGGATGGCATTCAGTACTTC. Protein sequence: CASLAVGRDGIQYF.

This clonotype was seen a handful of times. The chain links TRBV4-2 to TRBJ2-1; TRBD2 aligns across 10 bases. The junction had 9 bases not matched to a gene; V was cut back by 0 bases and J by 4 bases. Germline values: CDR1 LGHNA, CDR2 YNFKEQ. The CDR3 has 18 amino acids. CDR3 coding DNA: TGTGCCAGCAGCCAAGATCGCGCTAGCGGGAGCTGGTACAATGAGCAGTTCTTC. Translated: CASSQDRASGSWYNEQFF.

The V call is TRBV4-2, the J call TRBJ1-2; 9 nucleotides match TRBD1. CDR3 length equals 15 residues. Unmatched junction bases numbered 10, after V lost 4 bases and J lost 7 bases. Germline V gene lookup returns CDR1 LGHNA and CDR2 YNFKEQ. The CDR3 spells CASSLGQGPHGGYTF. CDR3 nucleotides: TGTGCCAGCAGCCTAGGACAGGGGCCTCATGGTGGCTACACCTTC.

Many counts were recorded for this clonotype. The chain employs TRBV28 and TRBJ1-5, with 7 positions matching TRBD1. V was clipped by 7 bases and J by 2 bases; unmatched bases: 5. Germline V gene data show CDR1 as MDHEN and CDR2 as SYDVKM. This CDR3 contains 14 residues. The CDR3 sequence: CASNRDSGNQPQHF. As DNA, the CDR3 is TGTGCCAGCAATAGGGACAGCGGCAATCAGCCCCAGCATTTT.

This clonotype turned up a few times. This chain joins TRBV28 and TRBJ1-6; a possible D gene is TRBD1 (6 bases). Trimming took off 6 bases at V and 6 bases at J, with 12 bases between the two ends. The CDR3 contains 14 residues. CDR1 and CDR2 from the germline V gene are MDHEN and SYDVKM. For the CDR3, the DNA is TGTGCCAGCAGGGGGACACCAGTTAATTCACCCCTCCACTTT. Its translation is CASRGTPVNSPLHF.

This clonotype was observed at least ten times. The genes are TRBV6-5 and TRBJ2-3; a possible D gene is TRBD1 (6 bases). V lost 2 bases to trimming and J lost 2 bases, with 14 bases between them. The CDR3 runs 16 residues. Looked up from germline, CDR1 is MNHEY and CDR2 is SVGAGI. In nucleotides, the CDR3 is TGTGCCAGCAGTTACCTGAGCAGGGGTTCCACAGATACGCAGTATTTT. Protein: CASSYLSRGSTDTQYF.

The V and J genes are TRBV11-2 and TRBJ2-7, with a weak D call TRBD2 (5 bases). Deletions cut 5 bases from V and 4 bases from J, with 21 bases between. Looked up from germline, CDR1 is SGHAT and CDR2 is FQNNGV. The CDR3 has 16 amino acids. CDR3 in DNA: TGTGCCAGCAGCGCCCGCCTGGAACTAGGCTCGTACGAGCAGTACTTC. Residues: CASSARLELGSYEQYF.

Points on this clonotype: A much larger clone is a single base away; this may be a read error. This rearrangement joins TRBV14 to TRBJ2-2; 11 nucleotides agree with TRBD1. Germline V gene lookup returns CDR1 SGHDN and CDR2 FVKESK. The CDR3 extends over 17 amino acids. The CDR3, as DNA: TGTGCCAGCAGCCGAGACCGGGACAGGGGGAACACCGGGGAGCTGTATTTT. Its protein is CASSRDRDRGNTGELYF.

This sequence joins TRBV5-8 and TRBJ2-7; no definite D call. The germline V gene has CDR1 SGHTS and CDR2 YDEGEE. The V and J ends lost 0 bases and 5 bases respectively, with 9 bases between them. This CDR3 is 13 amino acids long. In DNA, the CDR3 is TGTGCCAGCAGCTTGGTTCCGTGGGACGAGCAGTACTTC. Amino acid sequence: CASSLVPWDEQYF.

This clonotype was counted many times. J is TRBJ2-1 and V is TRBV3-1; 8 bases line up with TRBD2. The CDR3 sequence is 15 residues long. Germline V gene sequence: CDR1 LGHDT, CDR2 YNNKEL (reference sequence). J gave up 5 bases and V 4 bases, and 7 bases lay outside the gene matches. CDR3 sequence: CASSLIAGRDNEQFF. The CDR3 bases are TGTGCCAGCAGCCTTATAGCGGGACGAGACAATGAGCAGTTCTTC.

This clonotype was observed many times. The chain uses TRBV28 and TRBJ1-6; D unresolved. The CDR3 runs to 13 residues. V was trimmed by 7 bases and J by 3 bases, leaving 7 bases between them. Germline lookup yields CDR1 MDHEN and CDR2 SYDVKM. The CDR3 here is CASKTGYNSPLHF. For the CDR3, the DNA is TGTGCCAGCAAGACGGGCTATAATTCACCCCTCCACTTT.

The CDR3 nucleotides are TGCGCCAGCAGCCAAGCCTCTAGCGGGACCTCCCCGAAGGCCTACGAGCAGTACTTC. Amino acids: CASSQASSGTSPKAYEQYF. This chain uses TRBV4-1 with TRBJ2-7; 9 bases are shared with TRBD2. The junction had 15 bases not matched to a gene; V was cut back by 1 base and J by 2 bases. Germline assignment: CDR1 MGHRA and CDR2 YSYEKL. This CDR3 contains 19 residues.

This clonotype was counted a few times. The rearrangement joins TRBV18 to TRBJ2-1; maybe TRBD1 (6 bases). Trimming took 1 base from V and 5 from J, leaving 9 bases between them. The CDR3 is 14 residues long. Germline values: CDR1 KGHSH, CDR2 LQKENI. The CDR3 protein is CASSPLGADNEQFF. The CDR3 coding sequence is TGTGCCAGCTCACCACTGGGGGCTGACAATGAGCAGTTCTTC.

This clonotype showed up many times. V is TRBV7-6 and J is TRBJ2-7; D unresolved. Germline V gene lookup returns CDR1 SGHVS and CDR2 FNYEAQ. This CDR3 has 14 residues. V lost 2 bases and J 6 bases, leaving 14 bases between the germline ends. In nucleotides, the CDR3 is TGTGCCAGCAGCTTAACGGCAGGCGCTACCGAGCAGTACTTC. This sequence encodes CASSLTAGATEQYF.

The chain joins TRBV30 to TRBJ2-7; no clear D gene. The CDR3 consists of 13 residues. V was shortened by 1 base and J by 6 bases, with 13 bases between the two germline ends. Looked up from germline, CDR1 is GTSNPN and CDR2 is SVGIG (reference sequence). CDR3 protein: CAWSEVGFGEQYF. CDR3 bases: TGTGCCTGGAGTGAGGTAGGGTTCGGCGAGCAGTACTTC. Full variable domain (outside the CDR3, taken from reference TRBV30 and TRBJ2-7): SQTIHQWPATLVQPVGSPLSLECTVEGTSNPNLYWYRQAAGRGLQLLFYSVGIGQISSEVPQNLSASRPQDRQFILSSKKLLLSDSGFYLCAWSEVGFGEQYFGPGTRLTVT.

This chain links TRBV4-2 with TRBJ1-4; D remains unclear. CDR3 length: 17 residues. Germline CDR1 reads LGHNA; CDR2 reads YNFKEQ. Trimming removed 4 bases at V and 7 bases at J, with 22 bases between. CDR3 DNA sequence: TGTGCCAGCAGCCTACTGGGATCAACGACCTTTGGTGAAAAACTGTTTTTT. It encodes CASSLLGSTTFGEKLFF.

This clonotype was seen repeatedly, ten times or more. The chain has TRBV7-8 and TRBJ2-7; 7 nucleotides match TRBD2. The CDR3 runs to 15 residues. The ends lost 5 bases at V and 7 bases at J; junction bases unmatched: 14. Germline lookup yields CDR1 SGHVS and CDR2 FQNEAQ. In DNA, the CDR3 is TGTGCCAGCAGCCCCCGCGGGTCACTAGCGTCGGAGCAGTACTTC. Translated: CASSPRGSLASEQYF.

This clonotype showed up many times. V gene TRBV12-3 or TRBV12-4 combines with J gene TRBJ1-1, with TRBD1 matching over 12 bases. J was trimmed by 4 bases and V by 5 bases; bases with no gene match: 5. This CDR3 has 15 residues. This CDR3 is CASSPGTGGGTEAFF. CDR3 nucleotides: TGTGCCAGCAGTCCTGGGACAGGGGGCGGCACTGAAGCTTTCTTT.

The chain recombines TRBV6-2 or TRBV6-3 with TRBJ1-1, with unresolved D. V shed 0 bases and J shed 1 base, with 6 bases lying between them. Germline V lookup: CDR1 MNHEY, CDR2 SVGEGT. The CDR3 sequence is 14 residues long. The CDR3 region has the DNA TGTGCCAGCAGTTACTCGACCGGGAACACTGAAGCTTTCTTT. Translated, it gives CASSYSTGNTEAFF.

CDR3 protein: CASSQVGGNSPLHF. The CDR3 DNA follows: TGTGCCAGCAGCCAAGTCGGCGGCAATTCACCCCTCCACTTT. The chain is built from TRBV7-3 and TRBJ1-6, with D unresolved. Trimming removed 5 bases from V and 7 bases from J, with 12 bases in between. CDR3 length equals 14 residues. Per the germline V gene, CDR1 is SGHTA and CDR2 is FQGTGA.

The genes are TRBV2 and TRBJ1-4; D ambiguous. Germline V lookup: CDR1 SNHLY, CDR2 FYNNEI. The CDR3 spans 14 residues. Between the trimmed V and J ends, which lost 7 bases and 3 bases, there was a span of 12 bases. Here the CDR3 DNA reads TGTGCCAGCAATCCGGGTCCTGCTAATGAAAAACTGTTTTTT. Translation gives CASNPGPANEKLFF.

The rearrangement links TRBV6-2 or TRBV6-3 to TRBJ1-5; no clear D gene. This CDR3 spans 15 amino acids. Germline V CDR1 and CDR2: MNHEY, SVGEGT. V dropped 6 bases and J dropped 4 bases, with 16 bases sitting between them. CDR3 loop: CASRTIEGGNQPQHF. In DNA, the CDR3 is TGTGCCAGCAGGACGATCGAGGGAGGAAATCAGCCCCAGCATTTT.

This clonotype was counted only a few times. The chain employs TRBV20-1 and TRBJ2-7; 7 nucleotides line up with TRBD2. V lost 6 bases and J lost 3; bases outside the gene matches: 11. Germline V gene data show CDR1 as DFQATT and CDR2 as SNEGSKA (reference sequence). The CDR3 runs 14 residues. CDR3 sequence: CSAIPRWEGYEQYF. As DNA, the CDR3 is TGCAGTGCCATACCGCGGTGGGAGGGCTACGAGCAGTACTTC.